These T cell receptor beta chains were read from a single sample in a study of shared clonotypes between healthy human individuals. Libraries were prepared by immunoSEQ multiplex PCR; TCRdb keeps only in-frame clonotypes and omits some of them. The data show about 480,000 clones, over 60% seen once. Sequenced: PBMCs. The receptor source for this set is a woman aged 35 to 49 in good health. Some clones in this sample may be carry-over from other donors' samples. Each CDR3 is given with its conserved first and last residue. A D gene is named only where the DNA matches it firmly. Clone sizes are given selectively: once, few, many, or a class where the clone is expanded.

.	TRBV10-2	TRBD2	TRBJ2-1	TGCGCCAGCAGCCGGCGGGAGGGCTCCTACAATGAGCAGTTCTTC	CASSRREGSYNEQFF
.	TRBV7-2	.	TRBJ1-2	TGTGCCAGCAGCTTTAGGGGGGTTGGCGGCTACACCTTC	CASSFRGVGGYTF
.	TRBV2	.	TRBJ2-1	TGTGCCAGCAGTGTGAGCACACACAATGAGCAGTTCTTC	CASSVSTHNEQFF
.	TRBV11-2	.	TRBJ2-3	TGTGCCAGCACCTTAACACAGGGTACAGATACGCAGTATTTT	CASTLTQGTDTQYF
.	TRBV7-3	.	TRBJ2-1	TGTGCCAGCAGCCGCTCTACCGGGACTCCCTACAATGAGCAGTTCTTC	CASSRSTGTPYNEQFF
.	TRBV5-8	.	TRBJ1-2	TGTGCCAGCAGCCTCCGGGACACTTTTTCCTATGGCTACACCTTC	CASSLRDTFSYGYTF
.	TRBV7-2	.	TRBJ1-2	TGTGCCAGCAGCTTAGGCAGGGGCCTTCACTATGGCTACACCTTC	CASSLGRGLHYGYTF
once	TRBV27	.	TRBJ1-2	TGTGCCAGCACCACCGTCGGTTATGGCTACACCTTC	CASTTVGYGYTF
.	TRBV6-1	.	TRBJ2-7	TGTGCCAGCAGTGAATCGCCAGGAGCCCTATACGAGCAGTACTTC	CASSESPGALYEQYF
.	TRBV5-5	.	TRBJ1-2	TGTGCCAGCAGGCCGGTTGCTCGCTATGGCTACACCTTC	CASRPVARYGYTF
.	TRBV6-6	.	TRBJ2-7	TGTGCCAGCAGTTACTCGACATCCAAACCAGCCTACGAGCAGTACTTC	CASSYSTSKPAYEQYF
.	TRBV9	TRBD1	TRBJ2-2	TGTGCCAGCAGCGTAGGACAGGGTAACACCGGGGAGCTGTTTTTT	CASSVGQGNTGELFF
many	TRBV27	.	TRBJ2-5	TGTGCCAGCAGTTTATCCGGGAGACAAGAGACCCAGTACTTC	CASSLSGRQETQYF
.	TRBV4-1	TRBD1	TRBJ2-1	TGCGCCAGCAGCCAAGATGGGACAGGGTCCTACAATGAGCAGTTCTTC	CASSQDGTGSYNEQFF
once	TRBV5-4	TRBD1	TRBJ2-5	TGTGCCAGCAGCATGCGGACAGGGGGCGAAGAGACCCAGTACTTC	CASSMRTGGEETQYF
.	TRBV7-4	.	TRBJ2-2	TGTGCCAGCAGCCAGGGGACCGGGGAGCTGTTTTTT	CASSQGTGELFF
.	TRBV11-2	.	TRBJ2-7	TGTGCCAGCAGCTCCCCTTTACCCGGGGGCTACGAGCAGTACTTC	CASSSPLPGGYEQYF
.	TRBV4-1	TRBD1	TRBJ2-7	TGCGCCAGCAGCACAAGATCCGCCGGACAGGGGCACTACGAGCAGTACTTC	CASSTRSAGQGHYEQYF
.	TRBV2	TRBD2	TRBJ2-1	TGTGCCAGCAGTGATGTGGGACTATACGTCAATGAGCAGTTCTTC	CASSDVGLYVNEQFF
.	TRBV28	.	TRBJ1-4	TGTGCCAGCAGTTTCTTCCGGGAAAAACTGTTTTTT	CASSFFREKLFF
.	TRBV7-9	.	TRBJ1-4	TGTGCCAGCAGTTCTAATCCCCGCGGGGCGGGTGTTGAAAAACTGTTTTTT	CASSSNPRGAGVEKLFF
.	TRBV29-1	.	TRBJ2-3	TGCAGCGTTGGCACGTCTAGCACAGATACGCAGTATTTT	CSVGTSSTDTQYF
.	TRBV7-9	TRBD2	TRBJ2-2	TGTGCCAGCAGCTTTAGACTAGCGGAGTTCACCGGGGAGCTGTTTTTT	CASSFRLAEFTGELFF
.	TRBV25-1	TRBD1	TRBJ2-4	TGTGCGGACAGGGTTACCAAAAACATTCAGTACTTC	CADRVTKNIQYF
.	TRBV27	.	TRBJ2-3	TGTGCCAGCAGTTTACGCTACACAGATACGCAGTATTTT	CASSLRYTDTQYF
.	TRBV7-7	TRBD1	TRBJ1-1	TGTGCCAGCAGCCTCAACAGGGGAACTGAAGCTTTCTTT	CASSLNRGTEAFF
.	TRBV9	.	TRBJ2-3	TGTGCCAGCAGCCCCGACGCTAGCGGCACAGATACGCAGTATTTT	CASSPDASGTDTQYF
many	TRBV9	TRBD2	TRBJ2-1	TGTGCCAGCAGCGTAGGGCTGGGGGGGAAGCGTGAGCAGTTCTTC	CASSVGLGGKREQFF
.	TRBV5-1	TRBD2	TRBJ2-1	TGCGCCAGCAGCTTAGGAGCGGGAGGGTATGAGCAGTTCTTC	CASSLGAGGYEQFF
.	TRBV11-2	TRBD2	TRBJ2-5	TGTGCCAGCAGCCCTAGATCTCCCGGACTAGCGGAAGAGACCCAGTACTTC	CASSPRSPGLAEETQYF
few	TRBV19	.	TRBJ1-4	TGTGCCAGTAGTACCACAGGGCTTGAAAAACTGTTTTTT	CASSTTGLEKLFF
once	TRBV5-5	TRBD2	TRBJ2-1	TGTGCCAGCAGCTTCCCGCGGGAGCCCCAAAGGAGCTCCTACAATGAGCAGTTCTTC	CASSFPREPQRSSYNEQFF
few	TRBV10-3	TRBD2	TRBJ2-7	TGTGCCATCAGTGAGTCTAGCGGGGGCTACGAGCAGTACTTC	CAISESSGGYEQYF
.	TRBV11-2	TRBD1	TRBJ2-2	TGTGCCAGCAGCAGACAGGGCGCGAACACCGGGGAGCTGTTTTTT	CASSRQGANTGELFF
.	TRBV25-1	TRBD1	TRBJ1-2	TGTGCCAGCAGTGACCCCGACAGGGGGAATGGCTACACCTTC	CASSDPDRGNGYTF
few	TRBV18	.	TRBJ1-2	TGTGCCAGCTCACCGTCCCGGGAATGGGGGTATGGCTACACCTTC	CASSPSREWGYGYTF
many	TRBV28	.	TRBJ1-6	TGTGCCAGCAGTTTAAGTCGTAATTCACCCCTCCACTTT	CASSLSRNSPLHF
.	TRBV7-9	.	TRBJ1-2	TGTGCCAGCAGCTTAGACCCGGGGGCGTATGGCTACACCTTC	CASSLDPGAYGYTF
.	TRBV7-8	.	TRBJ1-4	TGTGCCAGCAGCTTAGGGCCAGCTAATGAAAAACTGTTTTTT	CASSLGPANEKLFF
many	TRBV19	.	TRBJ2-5	TGTGCCAGTAGTCTCCGATTGGACGGGAGTCAAGAGACCCAGTACTTC	CASSLRLDGSQETQYF
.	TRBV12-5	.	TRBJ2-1	TGTGCTAGTGGTTTGGGGTTCAGGCTGAATGAGCAGTTCTTC	CASGLGFRLNEQFF
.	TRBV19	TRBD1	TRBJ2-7	TGTGCCAGTCGGGACAGGGGCTCAACCTACGAGCAGTACTTC	CASRDRGSTYEQYF
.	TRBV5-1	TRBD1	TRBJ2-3	TGCGCCAGCAGCTTGCCAGGGGGAAGCACAGATACGCAGTATTTT	CASSLPGGSTDTQYF
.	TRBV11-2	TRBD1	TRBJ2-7	TGTGCCAGCAGCCCGACTCGGACAGGGTGGAACTACGAGCAGTACTTC	CASSPTRTGWNYEQYF
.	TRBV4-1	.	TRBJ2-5	TGCGCCAGCAGCCAAGGAACCAGAATACAAGAGACCCAGTACTTC	CASSQGTRIQETQYF
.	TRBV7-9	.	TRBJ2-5	TGTGCCAGCAGCCACGGAAGGACAGTACAAGAGACCCAGTACTTC	CASSHGRTVQETQYF
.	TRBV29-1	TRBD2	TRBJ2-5	TGCAGCGTTAAACTAGCGGGATGGTCACAAGAGACCCAGTACTTC	CSVKLAGWSQETQYF
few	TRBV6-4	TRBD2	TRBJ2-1	TGTGCCAGCAGTGACTCCGAAGCGGGAGTAAATGAGCAGTTCTTC	CASSDSEAGVNEQFF
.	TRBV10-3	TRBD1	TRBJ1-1	TGTGCCATCAGTCTAAGGGACAGGGATCCCGAAGCTTTCTTT	CAISLRDRDPEAFF
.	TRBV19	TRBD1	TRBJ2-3	TGTGCCAGTAGTATAACAGGGACAGGGGGCACAGATACGCAGTATTTT	CASSITGTGGTDTQYF
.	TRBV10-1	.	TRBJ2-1	TGCGCCAGCAGTGTCGCACCGGGACGGGGGTCGAAGCAGTTCTTC	CASSVAPGRGSKQFF
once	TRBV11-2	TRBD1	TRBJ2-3	TGTGCCAGCAGCTTATTCAGGGGGATTGTCACAGATACGCAGTATTTT	CASSLFRGIVTDTQYF
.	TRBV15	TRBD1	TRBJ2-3	TGTGCCACCAGCAGAGATGGTGGACGACAGGGTGATACGCAGTATTTT	CATSRDGGRQGDTQYF
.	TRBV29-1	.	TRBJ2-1	TGCAGCGTTGAAGAAGCGGGCAATGAGCAGTTCTTC	CSVEEAGNEQFF
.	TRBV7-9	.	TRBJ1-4	TGTGCCAGCAGCCCCCAGAGTTTGGACGGAGTTAATGAAAAACTGTTTTTT	CASSPQSLDGVNEKLFF
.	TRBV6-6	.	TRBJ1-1	TGTGCCAGCAGCCAAAACCGGGAACGAGCTTTCTTT	CASSQNRERAFF
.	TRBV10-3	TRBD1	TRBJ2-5	TGTGCCATCAGTGAGTCTGCGACAGGGGTTGGGACCCAGTACTTC	CAISESATGVGTQYF
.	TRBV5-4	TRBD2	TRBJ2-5	TGTGCCAGCAGCCTGGGGGGGTCGCGGGAGCGGGGAGAGACCCAGTACTTC	CASSLGGSRERGETQYF